This T cell receptor beta chain was profiled in a study of blood T cell repertoires in COVID-19. Background on the study: COVID-19 samples from acute and convalescent phases originated in the United States, Italy and Spain. T cells, B-cell-depleted T cells, or PBMCs provided the cDNA or gDNA that served as material.

In the original workflow: Amplification with reference gene primers provided the estimates of nucleated cell counts. The data were produced by immunoSEQ multiplex PCR, yet TCRdb's version contains in-frame clones alone and is incomplete. V and J calls and clone size are copied from that table; D and trimming were computed from the DNA. The sample includes some 210,000 clones, about nine tenths of them seen just once. The CDR3 spans 13 residues. Germline CDR1 LGHDT, CDR2 YNNKEL (reference sequence). Trimming shortened V by 6 bases and J by 5 bases, and 12 bases separated the two germline ends. The V and J genes are TRBV3-1 (or the pseudogene TRBV3-2) and TRBJ2-3, with D hard to call. Sequenced sample: peripheral blood. This sequence was found in a woman between 35 and 50 years old with acute or convalescent COVID-19. CDR3 sequence (DNA): TGTGCCAGCAGTAGGAGCTTTGGAGATACGCAGTATTTT. This codes for CASSRSFGDTQYF.